Listed below are T cell receptor beta chains from one sample, sequenced in a study of T cells in Graves' hyperthyroidism and ophthalmopathy. TCRdb used MiXCR to reprocess the multiplex PCR reads, holding one entry per CDR3 protein. The sample includes hundreds of thousands of distinct CDR3 sequences, 18% of them seen just once. Sequencing input: blood. The receptors here all came from a woman in her forties or fifties with Graves' hyperthyroidism that later progressed to Graves' ophthalmopathy. The CDR3 runs from the conserved cysteine through the conserved F or W. D genes are given only for firm matches. Expanded clones get a size class; other rows say once, few or many, or leave the size out.

d_gene: -
v_gene: TRBV11-2
j_gene: TRBJ1-6
abundance: many
CDR3aa: CASSLRGGNGDNSPLHF
CDR3nt: TGTGCCAGCAGCTTACGGGGAGGGAATGGGGATAATTCACCCCTCCACTTT

d_gene: TRBD2
v_gene: TRBV20-1
j_gene: TRBJ2-1
abundance: many
CDR3aa: CSAAGTSGYNEQFF
CDR3nt: TGCAGTGCTGCCGGGACTAGCGGTTACAATGAGCAGTTCTTC

d_gene: -
v_gene: TRBV3-1
j_gene: TRBJ2-3
abundance: many
CDR3aa: CASSHTGPTGTDTQYF
CDR3nt: TGTGCCAGCAGCCATACCGGGCCAACAGGGACAGATACGCAGTATTTT

d_gene: -
v_gene: TRBV7-2
j_gene: TRBJ2-2
abundance: few
CDR3aa: CASSFVRGGVGELFF
CDR3nt: TGTGCCAGCAGCTTCGTGAGGGGGGGCGTCGGGGAGCTGTTTTTT

d_gene: -
v_gene: TRBV7-2
j_gene: TRBJ2-2
abundance: few
CDR3aa: CASSFGAGDTGELFF
CDR3nt: TGTGCCAGCAGCTTTGGTGCAGGGGACACCGGGGAGCTGTTTTTT

d_gene: TRBD2
v_gene: TRBV12-3/TRBV12-4
j_gene: TRBJ2-1
abundance: few
CDR3aa: CASSLDRTSGPYNEQFF
CDR3nt: TGTGCCAGCAGTTTAGACCGGACTAGCGGGCCCTACAATGAGCAGTTCTTC

d_gene: -
v_gene: TRBV3-1
j_gene: TRBJ1-5
abundance: -
CDR3aa: CAGSQVSSNQPQHF
CDR3nt: TGTGCCGGCAGCCAAGTTTCTAGCAATCAGCCCCAGCATTTT

d_gene: -
v_gene: TRBV7-2
j_gene: TRBJ1-1
abundance: -
CDR3aa: CASSLWGIWNTEAFF
CDR3nt: TGTGCCAGCAGCTTGTGGGGGATTTGGAACACTGAAGCTTTCTTT

d_gene: -
v_gene: TRBV30
j_gene: TRBJ1-5
abundance: many
CDR3aa: CAWSLDNQPQHF
CDR3nt: TGTGCCTGGAGCCTGGACAATCAGCCCCAGCATTTT

d_gene: -
v_gene: TRBV7-9
j_gene: TRBJ2-3
abundance: many
CDR3aa: CASSLEGLGVLTDTQYF
CDR3nt: TGTGCCAGCAGCTTAGAAGGGCTGGGGGTACTCACAGATACGCAGTATTTT

d_gene: TRBD2
v_gene: TRBV7-2
j_gene: TRBJ2-5
abundance: -
CDR3aa: CASSLDLAGFQTQYF
CDR3nt: TGTGCCAGCAGCCTCGACCTAGCGGGGTTTCAGACCCAGTACTTC

d_gene: TRBD1
v_gene: TRBV9
j_gene: TRBJ1-5
abundance: -
CDR3aa: CASSPQQGFDQPQHF
CDR3nt: TGTGCCAGCAGCCCACAACAGGGGTTCGATCAGCCCCAGCATTTT

d_gene: -
v_gene: TRBV5-6
j_gene: TRBJ2-1
abundance: -
CDR3aa: CASSSSAFYNEQFF
CDR3nt: TGTGCCAGCAGCTCCTCGGCATTCTACAATGAGCAGTTCTTC

d_gene: -
v_gene: TRBV11-2
j_gene: TRBJ2-7
abundance: few
CDR3aa: CASSLRDVASYEQYF
CDR3nt: TGTGCCAGCAGCTTACGGGACGTCGCCAGCTACGAGCAGTACTTC

d_gene: TRBD2
v_gene: TRBV6-1
j_gene: TRBJ2-3
abundance: -
CDR3aa: CASSIALFIAGGTDTQYF
CDR3nt: TGTGCCAGCAGTATAGCCCTCTTTATAGCGGGGGGGACAGATACGCAGTATTTT

d_gene: -
v_gene: TRBV10-3
j_gene: TRBJ1-1
abundance: few
CDR3aa: CAVKGFAGALENTEAFF
CDR3nt: TGTGCCGTCAAGGGCTTCGCCGGGGCTCTCGAGAACACTGAAGCTTTCTTT

d_gene: -
v_gene: TRBV2
j_gene: TRBJ2-2
abundance: many
CDR3aa: CASRQENTGELFF
CDR3nt: TGTGCCAGCAGACAGGAGAACACCGGGGAGCTGTTTTTT

d_gene: -
v_gene: TRBV20-1
j_gene: TRBJ1-1
abundance: many
CDR3aa: CSARSRLWTEAFF
CDR3nt: TGCAGTGCTAGATCACGGTTATGGACTGAAGCTTTCTTT

d_gene: -
v_gene: TRBV29-1
j_gene: TRBJ2-3
abundance: -
CDR3aa: CSVEDLGGRVADTQYF
CDR3nt: TGCAGCGTTGAAGATTTAGGAGGGAGAGTGGCAGATACGCAGTATTTT

d_gene: TRBD1
v_gene: TRBV4-2
j_gene: TRBJ1-6
abundance: -
CDR3aa: CASSRATTGSTGNSPLHF
CDR3nt: TGTGCCAGCAGCCGAGCCACGACAGGGTCAACGGGGAATTCACCCCTCCACTTT

d_gene: -
v_gene: TRBV12-3/TRBV12-4
j_gene: TRBJ1-1
abundance: -
CDR3aa: CASSLEGRANTEAFF
CDR3nt: TGTGCCAGCAGTTTAGAGGGCAGGGCGAACACTGAAGCTTTCTTT

d_gene: TRBD2
v_gene: TRBV6-2/TRBV6-3
j_gene: TRBJ2-1
abundance: -
CDR3aa: CASRGGNEQFF
CDR3nt: TGTGCCAGCAGGGGAGGGAATGAGCAGTTCTTC

d_gene: TRBD1
v_gene: TRBV24-1
j_gene: TRBJ2-3
abundance: few
CDR3aa: CATSDLSDRGSDTQYF
CDR3nt: TGTGCCACCAGTGATTTAAGCGACAGGGGTTCAGATACGCAGTATTTT

d_gene: TRBD2
v_gene: TRBV12-3/TRBV12-4
j_gene: TRBJ2-1
abundance: many
CDR3aa: CASSPTRGGMNNEQFF
CDR3nt: TGTGCCAGCAGCCCAACTCGCGGGGGGATGAACAATGAGCAGTTCTTC

d_gene: -
v_gene: TRBV30
j_gene: TRBJ2-5
abundance: -
CDR3aa: CAWDSRETQYF
CDR3nt: TGTGCCTGGGACTCCCGAGAGACCCAGTACTTC

d_gene: -
v_gene: TRBV2
j_gene: TRBJ1-5
abundance: many
CDR3aa: CASKSGNQPQHF
CDR3nt: TGTGCCAGCAAGAGCGGCAATCAGCCCCAGCATTTT

d_gene: TRBD1
v_gene: TRBV29-1
j_gene: TRBJ1-1
abundance: many
CDR3aa: CSAVTGYTEAFF
CDR3nt: TGCAGCGCCGTGACAGGGTACACTGAAGCTTTCTTT

d_gene: -
v_gene: TRBV5-1
j_gene: TRBJ2-1
abundance: -
CDR3aa: CASSPGGGLTYNEQFF
CDR3nt: TGCGCCAGCAGCCCCGGGGGCGGTCTTACCTACAATGAGCAGTTCTTC

d_gene: TRBD1
v_gene: TRBV15
j_gene: TRBJ1-5
abundance: -
CDR3aa: CATSITQGESNQPQHF
CDR3nt: TGTGCCACCAGCATTACACAGGGGGAGAGCAATCAGCCCCAGCATTTT

d_gene: -
v_gene: TRBV29-1
j_gene: TRBJ2-1
abundance: -
CDR3aa: CSVPGLGYNEQFF
CDR3nt: TGCAGCGTGCCGGGACTCGGGTACAATGAGCAGTTCTTC

d_gene: TRBD1
v_gene: TRBV29-1
j_gene: TRBJ1-4
abundance: -
CDR3aa: CSVKYIGRDSVNEKLFF
CDR3nt: TGCAGCGTCAAATATATAGGGCGGGACAGCGTTAATGAAAAACTGTTTTTT

d_gene: TRBD1
v_gene: TRBV6-1
j_gene: TRBJ1-5
abundance: -
CDR3aa: CASRPRSGGAGISNQPQHF
CDR3nt: TGTGCCAGCAGGCCCAGGTCAGGGGGCGCAGGGATTAGCAATCAGCCCCAGCATTTT

d_gene: TRBD1
v_gene: TRBV10-3
j_gene: TRBJ1-1
abundance: -
CDR3aa: CAISDGQVINTEAFF
CDR3nt: TGTGCCATCAGTGATGGACAGGTGATTAACACTGAAGCTTTCTTT

d_gene: -
v_gene: TRBV6-1
j_gene: TRBJ2-5
abundance: -
CDR3aa: CASIRGAETQYF
CDR3nt: TGTGCCAGCATTCGGGGGGCCGAGACCCAGTACTTC

d_gene: TRBD2
v_gene: TRBV29-1
j_gene: TRBJ2-1
abundance: many
CDR3aa: CSVETSGGSSYNEQFF
CDR3nt: TGCAGCGTTGAAACTAGCGGGGGGAGCTCCTACAATGAGCAGTTCTTC

d_gene: -
v_gene: TRBV11-1
j_gene: TRBJ2-4
abundance: -
CDR3aa: CASSPDLAVDIQYF
CDR3nt: TGTGCCAGCAGCCCGGACCTGGCCGTGGACATTCAGTACTTC

d_gene: -
v_gene: TRBV9
j_gene: TRBJ1-2
abundance: many
CDR3aa: CASSVEGTNYGYTF
CDR3nt: TGTGCCAGCAGCGTAGAAGGGACTAACTATGGCTACACCTTC

d_gene: -
v_gene: TRBV28
j_gene: TRBJ1-5
abundance: many
CDR3aa: CASSLDRLVGNQPQHF
CDR3nt: TGTGCCAGCAGCCTTGACAGGCTGGTGGGCAATCAGCCCCAGCATTTT

d_gene: TRBD1
v_gene: TRBV27
j_gene: TRBJ2-1
abundance: few
CDR3aa: CASSFGTGYNEQFF
CDR3nt: TGTGCCAGCAGTTTCGGGACAGGGTATAATGAGCAGTTCTTC

d_gene: -
v_gene: TRBV20-1
j_gene: TRBJ2-2
abundance: many
CDR3aa: CSARSAGGELAGELFF
CDR3nt: TGCAGTGCTAGGTCGGCAGGAGGGGAGTTGGCCGGGGAGCTGTTTTTT

d_gene: -
v_gene: TRBV5-1
j_gene: TRBJ1-2
abundance: many
CDR3aa: CASSGTTGNFYGYTF
CDR3nt: TGCGCCAGCAGCGGCACGACGGGGAATTTCTATGGCTACACCTTC

d_gene: TRBD1
v_gene: TRBV7-8
j_gene: TRBJ1-6
abundance: many
CDR3aa: CASSLAMRDRSYNSPLHF
CDR3nt: TGTGCCAGCAGCTTAGCGATGAGGGACAGATCCTATAATTCACCCCTCCACTTT

d_gene: TRBD2
v_gene: TRBV11-2
j_gene: TRBJ2-1
abundance: -
CDR3aa: CASSLIASGRAFEQFF
CDR3nt: TGTGCCAGCAGCTTAATCGCAAGCGGGAGGGCCTTTGAGCAGTTCTTC

d_gene: -
v_gene: TRBV6-1
j_gene: TRBJ1-6
abundance: -
CDR3aa: CASSEWEDSFSSYNSPLHF
CDR3nt: TGTGCCAGCAGTGAATGGGAGGACTCGTTCAGCTCCTATAATTCACCCCTCCACTTT